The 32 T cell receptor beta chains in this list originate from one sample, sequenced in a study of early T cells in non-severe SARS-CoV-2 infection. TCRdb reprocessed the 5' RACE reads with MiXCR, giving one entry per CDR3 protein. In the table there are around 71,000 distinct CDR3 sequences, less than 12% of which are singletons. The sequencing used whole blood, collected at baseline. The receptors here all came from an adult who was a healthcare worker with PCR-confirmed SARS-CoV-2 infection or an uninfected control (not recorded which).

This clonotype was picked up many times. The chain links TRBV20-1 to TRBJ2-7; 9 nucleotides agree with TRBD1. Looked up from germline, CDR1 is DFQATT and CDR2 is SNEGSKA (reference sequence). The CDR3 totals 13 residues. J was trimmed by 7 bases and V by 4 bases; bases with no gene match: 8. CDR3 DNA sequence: TGCAGTGCTAACCGGGACAGGGAGGGGGAGCAGTACTTC. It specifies CSANRDREGEQYF.

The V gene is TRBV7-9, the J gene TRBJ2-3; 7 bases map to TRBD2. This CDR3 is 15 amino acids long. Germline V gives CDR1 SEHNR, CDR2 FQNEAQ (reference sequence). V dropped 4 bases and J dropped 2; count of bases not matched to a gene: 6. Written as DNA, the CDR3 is TGTGCCAGCAGCTGGTCCGCGGGAGCCACAGATACGCAGTATTTT. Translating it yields CASSWSAGATDTQYF.

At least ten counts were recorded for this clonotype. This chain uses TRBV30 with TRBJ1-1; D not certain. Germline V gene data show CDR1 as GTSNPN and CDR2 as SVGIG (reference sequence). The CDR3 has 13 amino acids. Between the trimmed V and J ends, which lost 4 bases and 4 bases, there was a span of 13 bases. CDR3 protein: CAWNPSGTTEAFF. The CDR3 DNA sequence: TGTGCCTGGAACCCCTCGGGTACCACTGAAGCTTTCTTT.

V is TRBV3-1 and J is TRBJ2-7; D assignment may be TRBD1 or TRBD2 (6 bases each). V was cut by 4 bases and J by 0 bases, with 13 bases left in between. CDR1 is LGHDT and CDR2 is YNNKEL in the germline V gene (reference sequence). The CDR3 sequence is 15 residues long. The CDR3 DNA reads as TGTGCCAGCAGCCCGGGTCCGGGGGCCTCCTACGAGCAGTACTTC. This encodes CASSPGPGASYEQYF.

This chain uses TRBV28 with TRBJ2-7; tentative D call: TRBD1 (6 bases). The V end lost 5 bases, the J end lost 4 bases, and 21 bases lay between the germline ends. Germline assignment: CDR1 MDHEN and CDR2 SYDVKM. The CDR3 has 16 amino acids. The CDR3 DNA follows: TGTGCCAGCAGTGCCGGACAGCAACGACCTCCTTACGAGCAGTACTTC. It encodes CASSAGQQRPPYEQYF.

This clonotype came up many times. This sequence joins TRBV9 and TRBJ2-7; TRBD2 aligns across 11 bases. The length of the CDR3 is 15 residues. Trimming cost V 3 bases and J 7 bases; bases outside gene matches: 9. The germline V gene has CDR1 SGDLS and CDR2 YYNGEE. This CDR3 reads CASSAGTSGRWEQYF. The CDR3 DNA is TGTGCCAGCAGCGCCGGGACTAGCGGACGGTGGGAGCAGTACTTC.

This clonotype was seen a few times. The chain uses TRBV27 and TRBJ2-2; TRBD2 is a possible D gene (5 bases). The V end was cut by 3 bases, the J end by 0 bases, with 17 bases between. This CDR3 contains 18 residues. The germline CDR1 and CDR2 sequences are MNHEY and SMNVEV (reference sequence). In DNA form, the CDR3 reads TGTGCCAGCAGTTTCTCCCCATCGGGGTTCGCGAACACCGGGGAGCTGTTTTTT. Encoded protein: CASSFSPSGFANTGELFF.

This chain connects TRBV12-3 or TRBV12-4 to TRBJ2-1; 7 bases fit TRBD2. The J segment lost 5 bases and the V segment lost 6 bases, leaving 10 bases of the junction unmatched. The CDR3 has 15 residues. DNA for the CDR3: TGTGCCAGCAGCCCTCGGGGCGGGAGTGACAATGAGCAGTTCTTC. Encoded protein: CASSPRGGSDNEQFF.

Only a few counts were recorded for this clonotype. CDR3 region: CSVEVRTGVGYTF. The CDR3 DNA follows: TGCAGCGTTGAAGTACGCACAGGGGTTGGCTACACCTTC. V gene TRBV29-1 combines with J gene TRBJ1-2, with 7 bases lining up with TRBD1. Unmatched junction bases numbered 6, after V lost 1 base and J lost 7 bases. This CDR3 is built from 13 residues. Germline V gene data show CDR1 as SQVTM and CDR2 as ANQGSEA.

CDR3 protein: CASSYSGPRRDTQYF. CDR3 sequence (DNA): TGTGCCAGCAGTTACTCCGGGCCCCGGCGCGATACGCAGTATTTT. The chain uses TRBV6-2 or TRBV6-3 and TRBJ2-3; D is unresolved. V was cut by 0 bases and J by 6 bases, with 13 bases left in between. Germline values: CDR1 MNHEY, CDR2 SVGEGT. The CDR3 length is 15 residues.

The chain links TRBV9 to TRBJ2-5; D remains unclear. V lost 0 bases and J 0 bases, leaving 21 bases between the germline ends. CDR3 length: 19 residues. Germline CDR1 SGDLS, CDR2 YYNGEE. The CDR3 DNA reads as TGTGCCAGCAGCGTAGCTCGCGTGCGGTGGCAGCCGCACCAAGAGACCCAGTACTTC. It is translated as CASSVARVRWQPHQETQYF.

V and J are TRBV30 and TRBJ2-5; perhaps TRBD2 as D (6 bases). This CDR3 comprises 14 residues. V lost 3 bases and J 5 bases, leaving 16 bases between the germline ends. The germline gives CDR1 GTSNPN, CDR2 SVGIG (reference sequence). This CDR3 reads CAWSVGRTLETQYF. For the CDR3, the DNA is TGTGCCTGGAGCGTAGGGAGGACTTTGGAGACCCAGTACTTC. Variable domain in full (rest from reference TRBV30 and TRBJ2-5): SQTIHQWPATLVQPVGSPLSLECTVEGTSNPNLYWYRQAAGRGLQLLFYSVGIGQISSEVPQNLSASRPQDRQFILSSKKLLLSDSGFYLCAWSVGRTLETQYFGPGTRLLVL.

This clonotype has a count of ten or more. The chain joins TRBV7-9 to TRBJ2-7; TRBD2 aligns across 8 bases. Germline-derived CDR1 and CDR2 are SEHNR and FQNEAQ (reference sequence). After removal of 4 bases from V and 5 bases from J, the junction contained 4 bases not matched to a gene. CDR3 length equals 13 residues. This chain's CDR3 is CASSSVAGHEQYF. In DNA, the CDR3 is TGTGCCAGCAGCTCCGTAGCGGGGCACGAGCAGTACTTC.

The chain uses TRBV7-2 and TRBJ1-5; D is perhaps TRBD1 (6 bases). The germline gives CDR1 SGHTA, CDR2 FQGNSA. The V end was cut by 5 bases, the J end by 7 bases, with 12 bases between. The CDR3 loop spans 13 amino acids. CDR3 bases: TGTGCCAGCAGCGCACAGGGCCGGCAGCCCCAGCATTTT. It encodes CASSAQGRQPQHF.

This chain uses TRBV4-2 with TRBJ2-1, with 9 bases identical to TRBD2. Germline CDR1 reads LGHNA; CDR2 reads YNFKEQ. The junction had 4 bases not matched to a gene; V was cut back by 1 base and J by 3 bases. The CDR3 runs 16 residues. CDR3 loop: CASSQALAGHYNEQFF. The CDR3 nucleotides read TGTGCCAGCAGCCAAGCGCTAGCGGGACACTACAATGAGCAGTTCTTC.

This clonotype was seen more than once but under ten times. The CDR3 DNA reads as TGTGCCAGCAGCCAAGGATCAGTGCTAGCTAACTATGGCTACACCTTC. This gives the protein CASSQGSVLANYGYTF. The rearrangement uses TRBV14 and TRBJ1-2, with D uncertain. CDR1 and CDR2 (germline): SGHDN, FVKESK. Trimming removed 1 base at V and 0 bases at J, with 12 bases between. The CDR3 has 16 residues.

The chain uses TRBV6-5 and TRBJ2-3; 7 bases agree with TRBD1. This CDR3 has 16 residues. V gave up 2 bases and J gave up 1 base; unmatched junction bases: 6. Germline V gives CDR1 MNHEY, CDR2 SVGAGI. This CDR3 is CASSYGLQGGTDTQYF. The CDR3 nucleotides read TGTGCCAGCAGTTACGGGCTTCAGGGGGGCACAGATACGCAGTATTTT.

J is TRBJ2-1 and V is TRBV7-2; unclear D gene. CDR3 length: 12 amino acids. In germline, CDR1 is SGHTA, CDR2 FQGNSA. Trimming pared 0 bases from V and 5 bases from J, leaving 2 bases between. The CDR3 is CASSLANNEQFF. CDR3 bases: TGTGCCAGCAGCTTAGCGAACAATGAGCAGTTCTTC. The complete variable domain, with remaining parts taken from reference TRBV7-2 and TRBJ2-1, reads GAGVSQSPSNKVTEKGKDVELRCDPISGHTALYWYRQSLGQGLEFLIYFQGNSAPDKSGLPSDRFSAERTGGSVSTLTIQRTQQEDSAVYLCASSLANNEQFFGPGTRLTVL.

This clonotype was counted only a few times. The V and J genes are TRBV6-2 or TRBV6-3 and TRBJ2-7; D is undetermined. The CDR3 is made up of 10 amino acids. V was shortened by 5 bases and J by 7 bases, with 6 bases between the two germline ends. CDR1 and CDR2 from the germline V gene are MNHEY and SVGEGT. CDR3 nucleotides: TGTGCCAGCAGTCAAGGGGAGCAGTACTTC. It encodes CASSQGEQYF.

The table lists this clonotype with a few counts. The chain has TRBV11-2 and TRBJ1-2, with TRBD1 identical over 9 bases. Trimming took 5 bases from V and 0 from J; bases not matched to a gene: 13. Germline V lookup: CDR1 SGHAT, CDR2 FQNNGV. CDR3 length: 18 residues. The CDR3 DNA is TGTGCCAGCAGCCCCAGGCGACAGGGGGGGCTAGCTAACTATGGCTACACCTTC. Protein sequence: CASSPRRQGGLANYGYTF.

The CDR3, as DNA: TGTGCCAGCAGCTTTTCTTCCGGGTCCTACAATGAGCAGTTCTTC. Amino acid sequence: CASSFSSGSYNEQFF. The chain has TRBV5-6 and TRBJ2-1; no firm D call. The CDR3 spans 15 residues. Germline-derived CDR1 and CDR2 are SGHDT and YYEEEE. Between the trimmed V and J ends, which lost 2 bases and 1 base, there was a span of 10 bases. Based on the CDR3 plus reference TRBV5-6 and TRBJ2-1, the full variable domain is DAGVTQSPTHLIKTRGQQVTLRCSPKSGHDTVSWYQQALGQGPQFIFQYYEEEERQRGNFPDRFSGHQFPNYSSELNVNALLLGDSALYLCASSFSSGSYNEQFFGPGTRLTVL.

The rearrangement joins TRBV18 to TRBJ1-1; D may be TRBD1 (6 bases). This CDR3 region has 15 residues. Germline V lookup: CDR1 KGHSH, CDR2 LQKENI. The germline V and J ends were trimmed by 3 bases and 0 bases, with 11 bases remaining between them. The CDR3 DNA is TGTGCCAGCTCACCGTTGAGGGGGTTGAACACTGAAGCTTTCTTT. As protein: CASSPLRGLNTEAFF.

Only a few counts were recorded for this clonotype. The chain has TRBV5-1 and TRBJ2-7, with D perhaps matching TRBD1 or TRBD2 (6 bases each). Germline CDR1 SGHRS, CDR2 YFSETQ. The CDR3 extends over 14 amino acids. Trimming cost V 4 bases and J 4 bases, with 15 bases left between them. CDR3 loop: CASSRGDFGYEQYF. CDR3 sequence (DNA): TGCGCCAGCAGCAGGGGGGATTTCGGGTACGAGCAGTACTTC.

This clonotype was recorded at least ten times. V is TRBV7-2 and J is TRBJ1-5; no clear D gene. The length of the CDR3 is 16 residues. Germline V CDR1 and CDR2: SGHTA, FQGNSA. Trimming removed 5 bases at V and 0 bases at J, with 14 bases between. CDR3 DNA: TGTGCCAGCAGCCCAGGCACCGGGCCTAGCAATCAGCCCCAGCATTTT. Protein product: CASSPGTGPSNQPQHF.

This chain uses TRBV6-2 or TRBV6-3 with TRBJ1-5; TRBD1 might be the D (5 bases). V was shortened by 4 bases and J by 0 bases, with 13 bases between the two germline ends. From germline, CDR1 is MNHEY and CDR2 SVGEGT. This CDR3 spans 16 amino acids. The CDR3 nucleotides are TGTGCCAGCAGTTGGAGGGACGGTTATAGCAATCAGCCCCAGCATTTT. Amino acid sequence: CASSWRDGYSNQPQHF.

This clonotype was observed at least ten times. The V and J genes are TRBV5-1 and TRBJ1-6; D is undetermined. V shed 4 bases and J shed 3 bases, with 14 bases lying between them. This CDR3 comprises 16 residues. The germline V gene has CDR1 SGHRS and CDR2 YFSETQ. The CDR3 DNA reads TGCGCCAGCAGCAAACCGGACGGAGGCTATAATTCACCCCTCCACTTT. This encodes CASSKPDGGYNSPLHF.

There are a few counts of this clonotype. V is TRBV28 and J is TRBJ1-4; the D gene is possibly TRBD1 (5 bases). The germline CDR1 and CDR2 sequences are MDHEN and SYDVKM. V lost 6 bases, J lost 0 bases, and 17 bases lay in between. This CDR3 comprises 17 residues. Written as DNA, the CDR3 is TGTGCCAGCAGCTCCGCCGGGGGAATTGCAACTAATGAAAAACTGTTTTTT. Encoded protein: CASSSAGGIATNEKLFF.

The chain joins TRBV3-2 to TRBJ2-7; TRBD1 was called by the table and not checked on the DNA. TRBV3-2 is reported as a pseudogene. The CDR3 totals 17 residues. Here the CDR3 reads CASSQKGRHRGPYEQYF. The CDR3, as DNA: TGTGCCAGCAGCCAGAAGGGCCGTCACAGGGGGCCGTACGAGCAGTACTTC.

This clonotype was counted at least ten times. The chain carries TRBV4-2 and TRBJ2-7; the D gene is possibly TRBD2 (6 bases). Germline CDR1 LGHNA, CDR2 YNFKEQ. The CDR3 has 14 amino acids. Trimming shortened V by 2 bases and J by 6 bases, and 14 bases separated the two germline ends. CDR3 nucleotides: TGTGCCAGCAGCCAAAACCGGGAGCCTCGCGAGCAGTACTTC. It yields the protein CASSQNREPREQYF.

The CDR3: CAISVPGVLGETQYF. The CDR3 bases are TGTGCCATCAGTGTCCCAGGGGTCTTAGGAGAGACCCAGTACTTC. The chain links TRBV10-3 to TRBJ2-5; D is perhaps TRBD1 (6 bases). Trimming cost V 4 bases and J 4 bases, with 16 bases left between them. This CDR3 spans 15 amino acids. Germline CDR1 is ENHRY and CDR2 is SYGVKD.

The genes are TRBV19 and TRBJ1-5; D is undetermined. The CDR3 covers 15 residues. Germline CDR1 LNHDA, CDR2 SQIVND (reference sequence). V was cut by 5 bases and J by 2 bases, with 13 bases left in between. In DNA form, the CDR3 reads TGTGCCAGTAGTGCCCTCCTGGCGGGCAATCAGCCCCAGCATTTT. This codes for CASSALLAGNQPQHF.

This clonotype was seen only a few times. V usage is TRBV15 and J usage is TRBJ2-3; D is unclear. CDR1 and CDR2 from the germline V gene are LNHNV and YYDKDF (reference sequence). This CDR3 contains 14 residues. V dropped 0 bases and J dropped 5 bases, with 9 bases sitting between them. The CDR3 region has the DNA TGTGCCACCAGCAGAGATCAGGCCGGAGATACGCAGTATTTT. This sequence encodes CATSRDQAGDTQYF.